A single sample gave rise to the 23 T cell receptor beta chains below, sequenced in a study of regulatory T cells in long-lasting Graves disease. Building of the TCR beta libraries involved iRepertoire HTBI primers and Arm-PCR of CDR3 regions. TCRdb recomputed calls from the multiplex PCR reads with MiXCR, one row per CDR3 protein. The table has roughly 380,000 distinct CDR3 sequences, 15% to 19% seen once. The time point is: newly diagnosed GD, antithyroid drugs for less than 3 months. PBMC-extracted RNA yielded the TCR library. Here the sequenced sample was peripheral blood mononuclear cells (PBMCs), taken at new diagnosis, from a patient treated with antithyroid drugs. These receptors were collected from a female donor with Graves disease.

This clonotype was found many times. The V call is TRBV12-3 or TRBV12-4, the J call TRBJ2-7; TRBD1 aligns across 8 bases. The CDR3 covers 15 residues. V lost 6 bases and J lost 3; bases outside the gene matches: 10. The CDR3 loop reads CASSRVGQADYEQYF. The CDR3 bases are TGTGCCAGCAGCCGGGTGGGACAGGCCGACTACGAGCAGTACTTC.

This clonotype was detected ten times or more. The V and J genes are TRBV15 and TRBJ2-5, with TRBD2 as a possible D gene (5 bases). The germline gives CDR1 LNHNV, CDR2 YYDKDF (reference sequence). This CDR3 contains 16 residues. Trimming shortened V by 3 bases and J by 1 base, and 15 bases separated the two germline ends. CDR3 region: CATSSVKSSSQETQYF. The CDR3 region has the DNA TGTGCCACCAGCAGTGTGAAATCTAGCAGCCAAGAGACCCAGTACTTC.

The chain carries TRBV12-3 or TRBV12-4 and TRBJ2-6, with D tentatively TRBD2 (6 bases). V dropped 2 bases and J dropped 2 bases, with 10 bases sitting between them. The CDR3 contains 16 residues. CDR3 sequence reads: CASSLSWGAGANVLTF. The CDR3 nucleotides read TGTGCCAGCAGTTTATCATGGGGGGCTGGGGCCAACGTCCTGACTTTC.

Comment on this clonotype: A far larger clone is one nucleotide away, so this likely arose from a read error. The V call is TRBV28, the J call TRBJ2-1; 10 bases line up with TRBD2. Per germline, CDR1 MDHEN and CDR2 SYDVKM. This CDR3 is 15 amino acids long. V shed 3 bases and J 10 bases; nucleotides not matched to a gene: 9. The CDR3 protein is CASSFQSGGGYEQFF. The CDR3 DNA reads as TGTGCCAGCAGTTTCCAAAGCGGGGGGGGGTACGAGCAGTTCTTC.

The CDR3 DNA follows: TGCGCCAGCAGCTCCAACGCATTCAGACGGAATGTACAAGAGACCCAGTACTTC. Its translation is CASSSNAFRRNVQETQYF. V gene TRBV5-1 combines with J gene TRBJ2-5, with unresolved D. This CDR3 is built from 18 residues. V lost 3 bases and J 2 bases, leaving 23 bases between the germline ends. The V gene's germline CDR1 is SGHRS and CDR2 YFSETQ.

This clonotype was observed at least ten times. The chain links TRBV7-2 to TRBJ2-7; 7 nucleotides line up with TRBD1. Germline V gene sequence: CDR1 SGHTA, CDR2 FQGNSA. The CDR3 has 14 residues. V shed 1 base and J 3 bases; nucleotides not matched to a gene: 3. CDR3 DNA: TGTGCCAGCAGCTTAGAGACAGGGAACTACGAGCAGTACTTC. It specifies CASSLETGNYEQYF.

This clonotype was seen at least ten times. The rearrangement joins TRBV28 to TRBJ2-7, with D perhaps matching TRBD1 or TRBD2 (5 bases each). Germline V gives CDR1 MDHEN, CDR2 SYDVKM. V was pared by 3 bases and J by 2 bases, with 14 bases between. This CDR3 comprises 15 residues. The CDR3 region has the DNA TGTGCCAGCAGTTTGATTTGGGGGAAGACCTACGAGCAGTACTTC. As protein: CASSLIWGKTYEQYF.

This clonotype was detected only a few times. The J gene is TRBJ1-2, the V gene TRBV19; unclear D gene. The CDR3 extends over 13 amino acids. Germline V gene data show CDR1 as LNHDA and CDR2 as SQIVND (reference sequence). V lost 6 bases, J lost 3 bases, and 11 bases lay in between. CDR3 region: CASSVGDYYGYTF. The CDR3 DNA follows: TGTGCCAGTAGCGTGGGAGACTACTATGGCTACACCTTC. Combining the CDR3 with reference TRBV19 and TRBJ1-2 gives the whole variable domain DGGITQSPKYLFRKEGQNVTLSCEQNLNHDAMYWYRQDPGQGLRLIYYSQIVNDFQKGDIAEGYSVSREKKESFPLTVTSAQKNPTAFYLCASSVGDYYGYTFGSGTRLTVV.

The rearrangement links TRBV3-1 to TRBJ2-7; 10 bases fit TRBD2. V was pared by 3 bases and J by 2 bases, with 10 bases of the junction left unmatched. The CDR3 contains 17 residues. Germline-derived CDR1 and CDR2 are LGHDT and YNNKEL (reference sequence). CDR3 in DNA: TGTGCCAGCAGCCAGAGACCGCTAGCGGGAGCCACCTACGAGCAGTACTTC. Translating it yields CASSQRPLAGATYEQYF.

This clonotype has ten or more counts. This chain links TRBV7-9 with TRBJ2-1; 10 bases agree with TRBD2. Germline V gives CDR1 SEHNR, CDR2 FQNEAQ (reference sequence). This CDR3 is 14 amino acids long. DNA for the CDR3: TGTGTTGTAGTGAGAGCGGGAGGGCCGGTTGAGCAGTTCTTC. Protein sequence: CVVVRAGGPVEQFF.

This clonotype appeared many times. The chain has TRBV2 and TRBJ2-3; no clear D. The germline V gene encodes CDR1 SNHLY and CDR2 FYNNEI. V dropped 3 bases and J dropped 3 bases, with 10 bases sitting between them. The CDR3 totals 14 residues. The CDR3 coding sequence is TGTGCCAGCAGTGAGGTTGTTGGGACAGATACGCAGTATTTT. Translated, it gives CASSEVVGTDTQYF. Full variable domain (outside the CDR3, taken from reference TRBV2 and TRBJ2-3): EPEVTQTPSHQVTQMGQEVILRCVPISNHLYFYWYRQILGQKVEFLVSFYNNEISEKSEIFDDQFSVERPDGSNFTLKIRSTKLEDSAMYFCASSEVVGTDTQYFGPGTRLTVL.

This clonotype was recorded at least ten times. The chain has TRBV7-2 and TRBJ2-1; 13 bases match TRBD2. V lost 4 bases to trimming and J lost 0 bases; unmatched junction nucleotides: 6. CDR1 is SGHTA, CDR2 FQGNSA, per germline. The CDR3 is 18 residues long. The CDR3 coding sequence is TGTGCCAGCAGCTCGAGACTAGCGGGAGGCCACTCCTACAATGAGCAGTTCTTC. Protein: CASSSRLAGGHSYNEQFF.

This clonotype was counted at least ten times. The chain couples TRBV2 to TRBJ2-3; 10 bases match TRBD2. V lost 10 bases and J lost 5; bases outside the gene matches: 9. The germline V gene has CDR1 SNHLY and CDR2 FYNNEI. CDR3 length: 14 amino acids. In DNA form, the CDR3 reads TGTGCCATTCAAAGCGGGGGGGCAGTAGATACGCAGTATTTT. Residues: CAIQSGGAVDTQYF.

The chain is built from TRBV7-9 and TRBJ1-3; possible D gene TRBD1, 6 bases. Trimming left V 5 bases short and J 0 bases short, with 11 bases between. The CDR3 has 15 amino acids. Germline V gene data show CDR1 as SEHNR and CDR2 as FQNEAQ (reference sequence). The CDR3 sequence is CASSQDRSSGNTIYF. The CDR3 region has the DNA TGTGCCAGCAGCCAGGACAGAAGCTCTGGAAACACCATATATTTT.

This clonotype has more than one count but fewer than ten. The V call is TRBV29-1, the J call TRBJ2-7, with 7 bases fitting TRBD1. With 7 bases clipped from V and 2 bases from J, the junction kept 11 bases outside the gene matches. Germline V gene data show CDR1 as SQVTM and CDR2 as ANQGSEA. The CDR3 covers 14 residues. The CDR3 reads CSAMDRSSPYEQYF. In DNA, the CDR3 is TGCAGCGCCATGGACAGGTCGAGCCCCTACGAGCAGTACTTC.

This clonotype has a count of ten or more. The V gene is TRBV3-1, the J gene TRBJ2-1; no clear D. In germline, CDR1 is LGHDT, CDR2 YNNKEL (reference sequence). Trimming took 0 bases from V and 7 from J, leaving 7 bases between them. The CDR3 loop spans 13 amino acids. The CDR3 coding sequence is TGTGCCAGCAGCCAAGAATGGTCGAATGAGCAGTTCTTC. Encoded protein: CASSQEWSNEQFF.

The rearrangement uses TRBV24-1 and TRBJ2-5; D not certain. V was cut by 3 bases and J by 1 base, with 5 bases left in between. Germline CDR1 is KGHDR and CDR2 is SFDVKD. There are 13 residues in the CDR3. The CDR3 DNA reads as TGTGCCACCAGTGATGGAATCCAAGAGACCCAGTACTTC. Translating gives CATSDGIQETQYF.

The count of this clonotype is one. The V gene is TRBV19, the J gene TRBJ1-2; 7 bases map to TRBD1. Per germline, CDR1 LNHDA and CDR2 SQIVND (reference sequence). There are 15 residues in the CDR3. Trimming removed 3 bases from V and 5 bases from J; junction bases left unmatched: 9. DNA for the CDR3: TGTGCCAGTAGTATGGGGACAGTCCATTTATATGGCTACACCTTC. Its protein is CASSMGTVHLYGYTF.

The chain joins TRBV12-3 or TRBV12-4 to TRBJ1-2; 9 positions agree with TRBD1. V lost 4 bases, J lost 8 bases, and 5 bases stayed unmatched. This CDR3 comprises 13 residues. The CDR3: CASSSYRGQGYTF. In DNA form, the CDR3 reads TGTGCCAGCAGTTCATACAGGGGGCAAGGCTACACCTTC.

In its sample, this clonotype was seen many times. The chain's CDR3 is CAISESDPGNSPLHF. The CDR3 DNA reads as TGTGCCATCAGTGAGTCGGACCCCGGGAATTCACCCCTCCACTTT. The chain joins TRBV10-3 to TRBJ1-6; no reliable D call. Germline-derived CDR1 and CDR2 are ENHRY and SYGVKD. Trimming cost V 0 bases and J 7 bases, with 10 bases left between them. CDR3 size: 15 residues.

The V and J genes are TRBV6-2 or TRBV6-3 and TRBJ2-3; either TRBD1 or TRBD2 may supply D (5 bases each). The CDR3 has 17 amino acids. V lost 4 bases and J 2 bases, leaving 19 bases between the germline ends. Germline-derived CDR1 and CDR2 are MNHEY and SVGEGT. The CDR3 region has the DNA TGTGCCAGCAGTTCCTCCGGGACCCCGGACCCCACAGATACGCAGTATTTT. Protein: CASSSSGTPDPTDTQYF.

This clonotype was observed many times. J is TRBJ2-1 and V is TRBV7-2; 14 nucleotides align to TRBD2. In germline, CDR1 is SGHTA, CDR2 FQGNSA. CDR3 length equals 17 residues. V gave up 0 bases and J gave up 8 bases; unmatched junction bases: 6. CDR3 sequence (DNA): TGTGCCAGCAGCTTAGCCCGACTAGCGGGAGGGTTCGATGAGCAGTTCTTC. Protein product: CASSLARLAGGFDEQFF.

The gene calls are TRBV9 and TRBJ2-1; possibly TRBD1 for D (6 bases). The germline V gene encodes CDR1 SGDLS and CDR2 YYNGEE. V lost 3 bases and J 8 bases, leaving 15 bases between the germline ends. The CDR3 contains 14 residues. In DNA form, the CDR3 reads TGTGCCAGCAGCGCGTTTAGGGGGTTCGATGAGCAGTTCTTC. Translating gives CASSAFRGFDEQFF.